The 26 T cell receptor beta chains in this list originate from one sample, sequenced in a study of response to subunit inactivated influenza vaccine. TCRdb fed the RT-PCR reads into MiXCR, producing one record per CDR3 protein. In the table there are approximately 170,000 distinct CDR3 sequences, about an eighth of which are singletons. The data were also submitted as part of a second study, on T cells expressing NK-cell markers. That source adds: It was by 5'RACE template switching with UMIs that TCR beta cDNA was made.

This specimen was CD8+ T cells sorted from PBMCs, taken 11 to 12 days after vaccination. These receptors originate from a man aged 50-60 years who received an inactivated influenza vaccine.

This clonotype was recorded a few times. This chain joins TRBV12-3 or TRBV12-4 and TRBJ2-7; no clear D gene. The CDR3 length is 13 residues. V was pared by 5 bases and J by 1 base, with 9 bases between. CDR3 sequence reads: CASSAHLSYEQYF. The DNA of the CDR3 is TGTGCCAGCAGTGCCCACCTTTCCTACGAGCAGTACTTC.

This sequence joins TRBV7-8 and TRBJ2-5; possibly TRBD1 for D (5 bases). The germline gives CDR1 SGHVS, CDR2 FQNEAQ. The ends were cut back, 2 bases at V and 4 bases at J, with 17 bases in the middle. CDR3 length: 16 residues. CDR3 sequence: CASSLYSVTQGETQYF. CDR3 bases: TGTGCCAGCAGCTTATATAGTGTAACCCAGGGAGAGACCCAGTACTTC.

The table lists this clonotype with a few counts. The chain employs TRBV24-1 and TRBJ2-1; the match to TRBD1 covers 7 bases. This CDR3 is built from 14 residues. Germline V gene data show CDR1 as KGHDR and CDR2 as SFDVKD. The junction had 1 base not matched to a gene; V was cut back by 4 bases and J by 2 bases. The CDR3 loop is CATSEGTAYNEQFF. CDR3 bases: TGTGCCACCAGTGAAGGGACAGCCTACAATGAGCAGTTCTTC.

By sample share, this clonotype is medium-sized. J is TRBJ1-3 and V is TRBV20-1; no firm D call. In germline, CDR1 is DFQATT, CDR2 SNEGSKA (reference sequence). CDR3 length: 12 amino acids. V gave up 7 bases and J gave up 0 bases, with 7 bases separating them. CDR3 nucleotide sequence: TGCAGTGTTCCTTTCTCTGGAAACACCATATATTTT. Translation: CSVPFSGNTIYF.

This clonotype showed up just a few times. This rearrangement joins TRBV5-1 to TRBJ2-5; maybe TRBD1 (5 bases). This CDR3 comprises 16 residues. Trimming stripped 4 bases from V and 0 bases from J, with 16 bases between. The germline V gene has CDR1 SGHRS and CDR2 YFSETQ. The CDR3 protein is CASSKQEWLYQETQYF. Here the CDR3 DNA reads TGCGCCAGCAGCAAACAGGAGTGGTTGTACCAAGAGACCCAGTACTTC.

This clonotype appeared a single time. The J gene is TRBJ2-7, the V gene TRBV5-1; D possibly corresponds to TRBD2 (6 bases). Germline CDR1 SGHRS, CDR2 YFSETQ. This CDR3 is 14 amino acids long. The ends were cut back, 4 bases at V and 6 bases at J, with 17 bases in the middle. CDR3 residues: CASSQAGREGEQYF. The CDR3 bases are TGCGCCAGCAGCCAAGCGGGTCGCGAGGGCGAGCAGTACTTC.

This chain links TRBV10-3 with TRBJ2-2; 8 positions agree with TRBD2. In germline, CDR1 is ENHRY, CDR2 SYGVKD. The V and J ends lost 10 bases and 0 bases, in that order; junction bases with no gene match: 1. The CDR3 has 13 amino acids. The CDR3 sequence is CASSGANTGELFF. The CDR3 nucleotides read TGTGCCAGTAGCGGGGCGAACACCGGGGAGCTGTTTTTT.

The table lists this clonotype with a few counts. The genes are TRBV6-5 and TRBJ2-7; tentative D call: TRBD2 (7 bases). The CDR3 length is 16 residues. CDR1 MNHEY and CDR2 SVGAGI come from the germline V gene. The V end was cut by 0 bases, the J end by 6 bases, with 18 bases between. This CDR3 reads CASSYSRGAGAGEQYF. Written as DNA, the CDR3 is TGTGCCAGCAGTTACTCCCGGGGGGCAGGGGCGGGCGAGCAGTACTTC.

This clonotype was seen only a few times. The V gene is TRBV20-1, the J gene TRBJ2-3; weak D call: TRBD2 (5 bases). There are 14 residues in the CDR3. Germline V gene sequence: CDR1 DFQATT, CDR2 SNEGSKA (reference sequence). V was shortened by 5 bases and J by 0 bases, with 12 bases between the two germline ends. CDR3 amino acids: CSAFSSRSTDTQYF. CDR3 coding DNA: TGCAGTGCTTTTTCTAGCAGAAGCACAGATACGCAGTATTTT.

This clonotype was seen only a few times. V and J are TRBV4-1 and TRBJ2-7, with D possibly being TRBD1 or TRBD2 (5 bases each). The CDR3 runs to 14 residues. V lost 4 bases to trimming and J lost 3 bases, with 13 bases between them. Germline V lookup: CDR1 MGHRA, CDR2 YSYEKL. The CDR3 loop is CASSLRDGGYEQYF. For the CDR3, the DNA is TGCGCCAGCAGCCTCCGGGACGGAGGCTACGAGCAGTACTTC.

This rearrangement joins TRBV27 to TRBJ1-4, with a tentative D call TRBD1 (6 bases). The CDR3 is 15 amino acids. Germline V lookup: CDR1 MNHEY, CDR2 SMNVEV (reference sequence). Trimming removed 5 bases at V and 0 bases at J, with 10 bases between. CDR3 protein: CASSRTAATNEKLFF. CDR3 DNA: TGTGCCAGCAGTCGGACAGCCGCAACTAATGAAAAACTGTTTTTT.

This chain uses TRBV12-3 or TRBV12-4 with TRBJ2-1, with 8 bases identical to TRBD2. The V segment lost 5 bases and the J segment 1 base; nucleotides outside the gene matches: 10. CDR3 length: 17 residues. CDR3 sequence reads: CASSPTGLGGSYNEQFF. CDR3 in DNA: TGTGCCAGCAGTCCTACGGGACTAGGGGGGTCCTACAATGAGCAGTTCTTC.

This clonotype came up once. A much larger clone is a single base away; this may be a read error. J is TRBJ2-6 and V is TRBV30; D unclear. Germline V CDR1 and CDR2: GTSNPN, SVGIG (reference sequence). The CDR3 is 14 residues long. The CDR3 spells CAWGVDSGANVLTF. The CDR3 DNA sequence: TGTGCCTGGGGTGTGGACTCTGGGGCCAACGTCCTGACTTTC.

This clonotype came up many times. The V gene is TRBV5-1, the J gene TRBJ2-1; no clear D gene. Germline CDR1 reads SGHRS; CDR2 reads YFSETQ. The CDR3 is made up of 15 amino acids. Trimming shortened V by 2 bases and J by 4 bases, and 13 bases separated the two germline ends. The CDR3 protein is CASSFTADFYNEQFF. The CDR3 DNA reads as TGCGCCAGCAGCTTCACGGCTGATTTTTACAATGAGCAGTTCTTC.

This clonotype occurred a few times. The chain recombines TRBV29-1 with TRBJ2-3; no reliable D call. Germline lookup yields CDR1 SQVTM and CDR2 ANQGSEA. Trimming left V 3 bases short and J 2 bases short, with 9 bases between. The CDR3 has 13 amino acids. The CDR3 here is CSVEGGDTDTQYF. The DNA for the CDR3 is TGCAGCGTTGAGGGTGGGGACACAGATACGCAGTATTTT.

The J gene is TRBJ2-2, the V gene TRBV15, with a possible D match to TRBD2 (5 bases). V was trimmed by 0 bases and J by 7 bases, leaving 12 bases between them. Germline V CDR1 and CDR2: LNHNV, YYDKDF (reference sequence). The length of the CDR3 is 15 residues. This CDR3 reads CATSREAGNLGELFF. CDR3 DNA: TGTGCCACCAGCAGAGAGGCCGGGAATCTCGGGGAGCTGTTTTTT.

The V call is TRBV24-1, the J call TRBJ2-5; the D gene could be TRBD1 or TRBD2 (5 bases each). V gave up 4 bases and J gave up 4 bases, with 15 bases separating them. The CDR3 is 15 amino acids. Germline CDR1 is KGHDR and CDR2 is SFDVKD. In DNA, the CDR3 is TGTGCCACCAGTGAGGAGGCAGGGCATCTAGAGACCCAGTACTTC. It encodes CATSEEAGHLETQYF.

There are many counts of this clonotype. The CDR3 reads CASSEWGTDTQYF. The CDR3 DNA reads TGTGCCAGCAGTGAGTGGGGCACAGATACGCAGTATTTT. The rearrangement joins TRBV12-3 or TRBV12-4 to TRBJ2-3; no clear D gene. This CDR3 is built from 13 residues. Trimming took 5 bases from V and 1 from J, leaving 7 bases between them.

The genes are TRBV18 and TRBJ2-7; the match to TRBD2 covers 11 bases. Germline CDR1 is KGHSH and CDR2 is LQKENI. This CDR3 is built from 16 residues. The ends lost 2 bases at V and 1 base at J; junction bases unmatched: 4. The CDR3 nucleotides are TGTGCCAGCTCACCAGGTGGGACTAGCGGATCCTACGAGCAGTACTTC. Protein sequence: CASSPGGTSGSYEQYF.

The sample holds many counts of this clonotype. CDR3 residues: CSARDLSGSYNEQFF. The CDR3 nucleotides are TGCAGTGCTAGAGATCTAAGCGGGAGCTACAATGAGCAGTTCTTC. V gene TRBV20-1 combines with J gene TRBJ2-1; TRBD2 matches 8 bases. Germline CDR1 and CDR2: DFQATT and SNEGSKA (reference sequence). This CDR3 region has 15 residues. J was trimmed by 3 bases and V by 0 bases; bases with no gene match: 4.

The V gene is TRBV5-1, the J gene TRBJ2-7; D might be TRBD2 (5 bases). The CDR3 loop spans 16 amino acids. Germline assignment: CDR1 SGHRS and CDR2 YFSETQ. V lost 0 bases and J lost 1, with 14 bases in between. CDR3 in amino acids: CASSLVLDSASYEQYF. The CDR3 nucleotides are TGCGCCAGCAGCTTGGTGCTGGACTCGGCATCCTACGAGCAGTACTTC.

This clonotype showed up just a few times. The V and J genes are TRBV7-9 and TRBJ2-3, with a tentative D call TRBD2 (5 bases). CDR1 and CDR2 from the germline V gene are SEHNR and FQNEAQ (reference sequence). Trimming cost V 6 bases and J 4 bases, with 17 bases left between them. The CDR3 runs 15 residues. CDR3 protein: CASSQWEMRSDTQYF. The CDR3 region has the DNA TGTGCCAGCAGTCAATGGGAGATGAGGTCAGATACGCAGTATTTT.

The gene calls are TRBV7-3 and TRBJ1-1, with 9 bases aligning to TRBD1. The CDR3 has 20 amino acids. Per the germline V gene, CDR1 is SGHTA and CDR2 is FQGTGA. The ends lost 3 bases at V and 1 base at J; junction bases unmatched: 18. For the CDR3, the DNA is TGTGCCAGCAGCTTGTATCCCCCCTCTAGACAGGGGGGGAAGAACACTGAAGCTTTCTTT. Translating gives CASSLYPPSRQGGKNTEAFF.

This clonotype has more than one count but fewer than ten. V is TRBV3-1 and J is TRBJ2-7, with 9 bases matching TRBD1. Germline V gene data show CDR1 as LGHDT and CDR2 as YNNKEL (reference sequence). The CDR3 is made up of 15 amino acids. J was trimmed by 5 bases and V by 0 bases; bases with no gene match: 5. Here the CDR3 DNA reads TGTGCCAGCAGCCAAGATCCGAACAGGGGGCACGAGCAGTACTTC. This codes for CASSQDPNRGHEQYF.

Only a few counts were recorded for this clonotype. The V and J genes are TRBV7-9 and TRBJ2-1; tentatively, D is TRBD2 (7 bases). From germline, CDR1 is SEHNR and CDR2 FQNEAQ (reference sequence). V shed 5 bases and J shed 5 bases, with 22 bases lying between them. This CDR3 region has 17 residues. CDR3 amino acids: CASSRQDGTTKDNEQFF. DNA of the CDR3: TGTGCCAGCAGCCGACAGGACGGGACTACGAAAGACAATGAGCAGTTCTTC.

The rearrangement links TRBV20-1 to TRBJ2-1, with TRBD2 matching 7 bases. CDR3 size: 15 residues. Germline V lookup: CDR1 DFQATT, CDR2 SNEGSKA (reference sequence). V was pared by 6 bases and J by 0 bases, with 8 bases of the junction left unmatched. The CDR3 sequence is CSARSSGHSYNEQFF. The CDR3 DNA follows: TGCAGTGCCAGATCTAGCGGTCACTCCTACAATGAGCAGTTCTTC.